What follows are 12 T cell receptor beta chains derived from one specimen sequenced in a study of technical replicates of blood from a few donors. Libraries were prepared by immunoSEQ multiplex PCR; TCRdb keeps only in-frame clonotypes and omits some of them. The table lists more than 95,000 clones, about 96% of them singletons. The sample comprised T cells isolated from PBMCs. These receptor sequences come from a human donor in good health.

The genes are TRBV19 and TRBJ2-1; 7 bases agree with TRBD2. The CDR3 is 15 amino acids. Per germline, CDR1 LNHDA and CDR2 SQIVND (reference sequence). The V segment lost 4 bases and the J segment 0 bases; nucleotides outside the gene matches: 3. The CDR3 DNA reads TGTGCCAGTAGTAATAGCGGGCCCTCCTACAATGAGCAGTTCTTC. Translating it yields CASSNSGPSYNEQFF.

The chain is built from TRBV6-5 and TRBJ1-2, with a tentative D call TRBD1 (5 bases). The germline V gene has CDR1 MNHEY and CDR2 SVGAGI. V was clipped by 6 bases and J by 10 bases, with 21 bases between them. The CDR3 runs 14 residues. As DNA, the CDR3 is TGTGCCAGCAGCCTATCGGTGGGACTAGACTCCTACACCTTC. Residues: CASSLSVGLDSYTF.

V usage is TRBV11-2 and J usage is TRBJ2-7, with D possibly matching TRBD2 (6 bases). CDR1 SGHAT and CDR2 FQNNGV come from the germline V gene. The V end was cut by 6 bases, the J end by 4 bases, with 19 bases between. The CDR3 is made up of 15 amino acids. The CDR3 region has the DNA TGTGCCAGCAGAGGAGGGGATCGGGGATGGTACGAGCAGTACTTC. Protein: CASRGGDRGWYEQYF. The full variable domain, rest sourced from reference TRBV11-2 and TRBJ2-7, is EAGVAQSPRYKIIEKRQSVAFWCNPISGHATLYWYQQILGQGPKLLIQFQNNGVVDDSQLPKDRFSAERLKGVDSTLKIQPAKLEDSAVYLCASRGGDRGWYEQYFGPGTRLTVT.

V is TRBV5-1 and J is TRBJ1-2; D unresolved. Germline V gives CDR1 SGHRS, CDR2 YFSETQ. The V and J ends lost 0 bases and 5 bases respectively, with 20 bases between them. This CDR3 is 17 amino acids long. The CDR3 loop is CASSLVLTGEVPYGYTF. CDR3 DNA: TGCGCCAGCAGCTTGGTGCTGACGGGTGAGGTGCCTTATGGCTACACCTTC.

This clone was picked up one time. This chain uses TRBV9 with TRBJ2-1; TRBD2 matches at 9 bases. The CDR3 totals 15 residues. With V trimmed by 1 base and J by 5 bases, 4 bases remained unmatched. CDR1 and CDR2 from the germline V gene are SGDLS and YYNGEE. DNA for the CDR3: TGTGCCAGCAGCGTACCAGGGACTAGCAACAATGAGCAGTTCTTC. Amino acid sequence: CASSVPGTSNNEQFF.

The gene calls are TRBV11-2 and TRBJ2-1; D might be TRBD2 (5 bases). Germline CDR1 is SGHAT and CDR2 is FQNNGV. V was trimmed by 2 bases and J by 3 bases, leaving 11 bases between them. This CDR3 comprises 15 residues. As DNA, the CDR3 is TGTGCCAGCAGCTTACTTTTAGAGGGCTACAATGAGCAGTTCTTC. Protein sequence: CASSLLLEGYNEQFF.

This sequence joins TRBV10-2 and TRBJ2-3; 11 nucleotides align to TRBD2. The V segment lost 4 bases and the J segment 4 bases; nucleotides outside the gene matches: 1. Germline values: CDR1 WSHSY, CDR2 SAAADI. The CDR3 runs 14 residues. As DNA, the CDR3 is TGCGCCAGCAGTGGACTAGCGGGATCAGATACGCAGTATTTT. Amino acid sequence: CASSGLAGSDTQYF.

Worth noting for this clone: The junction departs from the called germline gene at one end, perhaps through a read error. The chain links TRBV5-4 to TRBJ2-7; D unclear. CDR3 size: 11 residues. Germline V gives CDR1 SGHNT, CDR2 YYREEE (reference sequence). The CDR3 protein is CASSFYRGKSF. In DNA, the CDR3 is TGTGCCAGCAGCTTTTACCGTGGCAAAAGCTTC.

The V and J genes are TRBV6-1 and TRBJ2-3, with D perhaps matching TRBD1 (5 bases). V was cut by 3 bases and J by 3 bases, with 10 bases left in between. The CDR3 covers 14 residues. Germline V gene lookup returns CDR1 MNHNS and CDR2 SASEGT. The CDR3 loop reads CASSDSRATDTQYF. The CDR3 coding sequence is TGTGCCAGCAGTGATTCCAGGGCTACAGATACGCAGTATTTT.

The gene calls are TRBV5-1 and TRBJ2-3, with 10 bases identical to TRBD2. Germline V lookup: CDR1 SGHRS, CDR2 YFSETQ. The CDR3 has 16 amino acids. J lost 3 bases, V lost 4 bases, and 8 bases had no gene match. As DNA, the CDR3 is TGCGCCAGCAGCACCTATGCTAGCGGGGGAACAGATACGCAGTATTTT. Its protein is CASSTYASGGTDTQYF. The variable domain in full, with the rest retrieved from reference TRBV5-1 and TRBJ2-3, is KAGVTQTPRYLIKTRGQQVTLSCSPISGHRSVSWYQQTPGQGLQFLFEYFSETQRNKGNFPGRFSGRQFSNSRSEMNVSTLELGDSALYLCASSTYASGGTDTQYFGPGTRLTVL.

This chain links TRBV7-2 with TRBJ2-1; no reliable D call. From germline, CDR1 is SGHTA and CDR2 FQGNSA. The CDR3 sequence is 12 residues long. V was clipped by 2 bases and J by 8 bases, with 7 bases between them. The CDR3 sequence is CASSLQAHEQFF. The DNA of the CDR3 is TGTGCCAGCAGCTTACAGGCGCATGAGCAGTTCTTC.

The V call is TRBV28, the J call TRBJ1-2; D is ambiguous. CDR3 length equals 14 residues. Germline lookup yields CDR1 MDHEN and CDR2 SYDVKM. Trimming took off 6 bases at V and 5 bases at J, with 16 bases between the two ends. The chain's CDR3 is CASSLRGTAYGYTF. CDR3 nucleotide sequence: TGTGCCAGCAGCCTGCGTGGAACAGCTTATGGCTACACCTTC.